These 26 T cell receptor beta chains share one sample of origin, sequenced in a study of blood T cell repertoires in COVID-19. Measured with immunoSEQ multiplex PCR; TCRdb has only the in-frame clones, and not every one. The sample includes 200,000 to 250,000 clones, 80% to 90% of them seen just once. The specimen was PBMCs or T cells enriched from blood (not recorded which). The receptors derive from a woman between 45 and 65 years old with acute COVID-19.

The J gene is TRBJ2-5, the V gene TRBV29-1; 13 bases map to TRBD2. V lost 6 bases and J lost 5; bases outside the gene matches: 9. CDR1 is SQVTM and CDR2 is ANQGSEA in the germline V gene. CDR3 length equals 15 residues. The CDR3 DNA reads as TGCAGCGTCGATCCGGGACTAGCGGGATGGGAGACCCAGTACTTC. It yields the protein CSVDPGLAGWETQYF.

The chain is built from TRBV20-1 and TRBJ1-2; D possibly corresponds to TRBD1 (5 bases). V dropped 6 bases and J dropped 1 base, with 15 bases sitting between them. Germline V gene lookup returns CDR1 DFQATT and CDR2 SNEGSKA (reference sequence). This CDR3 has 14 amino acids. The CDR3 DNA reads TGCAGTGCAAGTGAGGAGGGGAATAACTATGGCTACACCTTC. Translation gives CSASEEGNNYGYTF.

J is TRBJ2-7 and V is TRBV7-9; TRBD1 aligns across 8 bases. This CDR3 region has 14 residues. The V gene's germline CDR1 is SEHNR and CDR2 FQNEAQ (reference sequence). The V segment lost 4 bases and the J segment 4 bases; nucleotides outside the gene matches: 6. The CDR3 coding sequence is TGTGCCAGCAGCTCTCCGGGACAGGCTTACGAGCAGTACTTC. Protein sequence: CASSSPGQAYEQYF.

V is TRBV19 and J is TRBJ2-3; 11 positions agree with TRBD1. The CDR3 runs to 17 residues. Germline CDR1 LNHDA, CDR2 SQIVND (reference sequence). The V and J ends lost 3 bases and 5 bases, in that order; junction bases with no gene match: 10. CDR3 loop: CASSMLPGQGEEDTQYF. The DNA for the CDR3 is TGTGCCAGTAGTATGCTTCCGGGACAGGGGGAGGAAGATACGCAGTATTTT.

The V gene is TRBV3-1 (or the pseudogene TRBV3-2), the J gene TRBJ2-5; TRBD2 might be the D (5 bases). From germline, CDR1 is LGHDT and CDR2 YNNKEL (reference sequence). V shed 4 bases and J shed 4 bases, with 16 bases lying between them. This CDR3 is 15 amino acids long. CDR3 nucleotides: TGTGCCAGCAGCCCGGCCGGCGGCGGGCGAGAGACCCAGTACTTC. Its translation: CASSPAGGGRETQYF.

The rearrangement links TRBV2 to TRBJ2-3; 7 bases align to TRBD2. The CDR3 covers 15 residues. Trimming at V came to 5 bases and at J to 2 bases, leaving 7 bases not matched to a gene. The germline gives CDR1 SNHLY, CDR2 FYNNEI. DNA for the CDR3: TGTGCCAGCAGTAGCGGGAAGCCCTACACAGATACGCAGTATTTT. The encoded protein is CASSSGKPYTDTQYF.

The sample holds a few counts of this clone. The sample carries other DNA sequences with the same CDR3. The chain couples TRBV2 to TRBJ1-1; D is possibly TRBD1 (6 bases). The V end lost 6 bases, the J end lost 1 base, and 9 bases lay between the germline ends. The germline V gene has CDR1 SNHLY and CDR2 FYNNEI. The CDR3 has 13 amino acids. This CDR3 reads CASRKQGNTEAFF. The CDR3 coding sequence is TGTGCCAGCAGAAAACAGGGGAACACTGAAGCTTTCTTT.

This clone was counted once. V usage is TRBV9 and J usage is TRBJ2-7; the match to TRBD2 covers 7 bases. CDR1 and CDR2 (germline): SGDLS, YYNGEE. There are 16 residues in the CDR3. J was trimmed by 3 bases and V by 2 bases; bases with no gene match: 11. CDR3 nucleotide sequence: TGTGCCAGCAGCGTGGGCTCCCTAGCGGAGCTCTACGAGCAGTACTTC. Encoded protein: CASSVGSLAELYEQYF.

The chain carries TRBV2 and TRBJ2-1; possible D gene TRBD1, 6 bases. Germline loops: CDR1 SNHLY, CDR2 FYNNEI. V lost 6 bases, J lost 5 bases, and 17 bases lay in between. CDR3 size: 15 residues. CDR3 nucleotides: TGTGCCAGCAGGGGGGTCCGGGACACCGACAATGAGCAGTTCTTC. It translates to CASRGVRDTDNEQFF. The full variable domain, with the rest looked up from reference TRBV2 and TRBJ2-1, is EPEVTQTPSHQVTQMGQEVILRCVPISNHLYFYWYRQILGQKVEFLVSFYNNEISEKSEIFDDQFSVERPDGSNFTLKIRSTKLEDSAMYFCASRGVRDTDNEQFFGPGTRLTVL.

The V call is TRBV28, the J call TRBJ1-2, with TRBD1 as a possible D gene (6 bases). The CDR3 is 14 amino acids. CDR1 is MDHEN, CDR2 SYDVKM, per germline. Deletions cut 8 bases from V and 2 bases from J, with 15 bases between. CDR3 sequence (DNA): TGTGCCAGCTCGGGGGGGGCTATAAACTATGGCTACACCTTC. Translated, it gives CASSGGAINYGYTF.

The chain uses TRBV11-2 and TRBJ1-1; D unresolved. The CDR3 has 14 amino acids. V was pared by 2 bases and J by 0 bases, with 7 bases between. Germline loops: CDR1 SGHAT, CDR2 FQNNGV. The CDR3 spells CASSLRRMNTEAFF. DNA for the CDR3: TGTGCCAGCAGCTTACGGCGGATGAACACTGAAGCTTTCTTT.

CDR3 residues: CASSFGTSGSRTREQYF. In DNA, the CDR3 is TGTGCCAGCAGCTTTGGGACTAGCGGGAGCCGAACGCGAGAGCAGTACTTC. V is TRBV5-8 and J is TRBJ2-7, with TRBD2 matching over 14 bases. The CDR3 runs 17 residues. The trim removed 2 bases at V and 7 bases at J, leaving 11 bases unmatched. From germline, CDR1 is SGHTS and CDR2 YDEGEE.

With respect to this clone: The sample contains more than one DNA sequence encoding this CDR3. CDR3 DNA: TGTGCCAGCTCGCCGGACAGCCATAATTCACCCCTCCACTTT. Translating gives CASSPDSHNSPLHF. This chain connects TRBV18 to TRBJ1-6, with D possibly matching TRBD1 (6 bases). The CDR3 extends over 14 amino acids. The germline V gene encodes CDR1 KGHSH and CDR2 LQKENI. Trimming removed 6 bases from V and 5 bases from J, with 11 bases in between.

The chain joins TRBV6-5 to TRBJ1-2; 10 bases are shared with TRBD1. V was pared by 2 bases and J by 8 bases, with 8 bases of the junction left unmatched. The CDR3 is 15 amino acids. Germline assignment: CDR1 MNHEY and CDR2 SVGAGI. CDR3 in DNA: TGTGCCAGCAGTTACAGCCAGGGACAGGGGAGCGGCTACACCTTC. This gives the protein CASSYSQGQGSGYTF.

V and J are TRBV19 and TRBJ1-2; D gene ambiguous. The CDR3 has 12 amino acids. Germline CDR1 is LNHDA and CDR2 is SQIVND (reference sequence). Trimming took 6 bases from V and 4 from J, leaving 9 bases between them. CDR3 coding DNA: TGTGCCAGTAGAAACCCCGGCTATGGCTACACCTTC. It specifies CASRNPGYGYTF.

The genes are TRBV6-5 and TRBJ1-2, with D unresolved. The V gene lost 2 bases and the J gene lost 6 bases, with 16 bases spanning the gap. The CDR3 extends over 15 amino acids. Germline CDR1 reads MNHEY; CDR2 reads SVGAGI. The CDR3: CASSYDWVGLNGYTF. The CDR3 DNA sequence: TGTGCCAGCAGTTACGATTGGGTTGGACTTAATGGCTACACCTTC.

The chain is built from TRBV5-5 and TRBJ1-4; D is unclear. Deletions cut 0 bases from V and 5 bases from J, with 8 bases between. Germline-derived CDR1 and CDR2 are SGHKS and YYEKEE (reference sequence). The CDR3 loop spans 14 amino acids. DNA of the CDR3: TGTGCCAGCAGCTTGGTGGCAGCGAATGAAAAACTGTTTTTT. Its translation: CASSLVAANEKLFF. Using reference TRBV5-5 and TRBJ1-4 for the parts outside the CDR3, the full variable domain is DAGVTQSPTHLIKTRGQQVTLRCSPISGHKSVSWYQQVLGQGPQFIFQYYEKEERGRGNFPDRFSARQFPNYSSELNVNALLLGDSALYLCASSLVAANEKLFFGSGTQLSVL.

The genes are TRBV7-3 and TRBJ2-2; possible D gene TRBD2, 5 bases. The CDR3 is made up of 17 amino acids. The germline V gene encodes CDR1 SGHTA and CDR2 FQGTGA. V lost 3 bases, J lost 5 bases, and 19 bases lay in between. The CDR3 is CASSFRGASAGTGELFF. CDR3 nucleotides: TGTGCCAGCAGCTTTCGGGGTGCGTCCGCTGGGACCGGGGAGCTGTTTTTT.

V and J are TRBV7-2 and TRBJ2-3, with 7 nucleotides matching TRBD2. The J segment lost 11 bases and the V segment lost 5 bases, leaving 7 bases of the junction unmatched. Germline CDR1 SGHTA, CDR2 FQGNSA. This CDR3 region has 12 residues. The CDR3 region is CASSPSGNRQYF. CDR3 bases: TGTGCCAGCAGCCCAAGCGGGAACCGGCAGTATTTT.

The V call is TRBV5-4, the J call TRBJ2-7; 14 nucleotides align to TRBD2. Germline loops: CDR1 SGHNT, CDR2 YYREEE (reference sequence). The CDR3 is made up of 16 amino acids. Losses at the gene ends were 4 bases for V and 4 bases for J; bases not matched to a gene: 7. The CDR3 DNA follows: TGTGCCAGCAGCCAGGGACTAGCGGGAGTTGGGTACGAGCAGTACTTC. Amino acid sequence: CASSQGLAGVGYEQYF.

The chain recombines TRBV28 with TRBJ1-5, with a weak D call TRBD1 (6 bases). Trimming took 6 bases from V and 4 from J, leaving 16 bases between them. Germline V gene data show CDR1 as MDHEN and CDR2 as SYDVKM. This CDR3 has 15 residues. CDR3 sequence: CASSVPHRVNQPQHF. The CDR3 coding sequence is TGTGCCAGCAGCGTCCCCCACAGGGTGAATCAGCCCCAGCATTTT.

The genes are TRBV5-1 and TRBJ2-7; 7 bases map to TRBD2. V lost 4 bases and J lost 6; bases outside the gene matches: 13. CDR3 length equals 15 residues. Germline V lookup: CDR1 SGHRS, CDR2 YFSETQ. The CDR3 loop is CASSESGTNPSEQYF. CDR3 DNA: TGCGCCAGCAGCGAATCCGGGACTAACCCCTCCGAGCAGTACTTC.

On this clone: The identical CDR3 is also encoded by other nucleotide sequences in the sample. This chain connects TRBV7-9 to TRBJ1-3; 8 bases are a match to TRBD1. The CDR3 runs to 16 residues. The germline V gene encodes CDR1 SEHNR and CDR2 FQNEAQ (reference sequence). J lost 1 base, V lost 1 base, and 3 bases had no gene match. The CDR3 DNA reads TGTGCCAGCAGCTTAGGCGGACAGGGTTCTGGAAACACCATATATTTT. It encodes CASSLGGQGSGNTIYF.

The CDR3 loop reads CASSSGLLKDNEQFF. CDR3 bases: TGTGCCAGCAGCTCAGGACTACTGAAAGACAATGAGCAGTTCTTC. V gene TRBV7-2 combines with J gene TRBJ2-1, with D tentatively TRBD2 (6 bases). This CDR3 has 15 residues. The germline V gene encodes CDR1 SGHTA and CDR2 FQGNSA. The V end was cut by 4 bases, the J end by 5 bases, with 15 bases between. Supplemented by reference TRBV7-2 and TRBJ2-1, the full variable domain reads GAGVSQSPSNKVTEKGKDVELRCDPISGHTALYWYRQSLGQGLEFLIYFQGNSAPDKSGLPSDRFSAERTGGSVSTLTIQRTQQEDSAVYLCASSSGLLKDNEQFFGPGTRLTVL.

This clone came up once. The chain carries TRBV20-1 and TRBJ2-5, with a tentative D call TRBD2 (6 bases). The germline CDR1 and CDR2 sequences are DFQATT and SNEGSKA (reference sequence). The V gene lost 1 base and the J gene lost 10 bases, with 10 bases spanning the gap. The CDR3 runs 11 residues. In DNA form, the CDR3 reads TGCAGTGCTAGAGCCTTCGGGGGCCAGTACTTC. Its protein is CSARAFGGQYF.

The chain has TRBV6-6 and TRBJ2-7, with 7 bases matching TRBD1. V lost 5 bases, J lost 5 bases, and 6 bases stayed unmatched. Germline V gives CDR1 MNHNY, CDR2 SVGAGI (reference sequence). The CDR3 has 13 residues. CDR3 sequence (DNA): TGTGCCAGCAGTACCCCGACAGGGAACGAGCAGTACTTC. Its translation: CASSTPTGNEQYF.